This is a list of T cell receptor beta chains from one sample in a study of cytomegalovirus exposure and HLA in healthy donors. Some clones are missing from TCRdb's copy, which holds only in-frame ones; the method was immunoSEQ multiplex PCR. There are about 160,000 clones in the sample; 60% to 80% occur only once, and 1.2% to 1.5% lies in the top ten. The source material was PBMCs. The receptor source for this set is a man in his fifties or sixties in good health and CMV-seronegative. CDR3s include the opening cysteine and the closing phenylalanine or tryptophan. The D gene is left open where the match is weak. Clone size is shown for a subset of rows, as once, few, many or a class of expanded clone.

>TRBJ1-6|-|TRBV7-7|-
CASSLVPFGRGVNSPLHF
TGTGCCAGCAGCTTAGTTCCGTTTGGCAGGGGAGTTAATTCACCCCTCCACTTT
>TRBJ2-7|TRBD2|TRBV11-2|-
CASSLALAGPYEQYF
TGTGCCAGCAGCTTAGCACTAGCGGGGCCCTACGAGCAGTACTTC
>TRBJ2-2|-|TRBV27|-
CASSSPGDTGELFF
TGTGCCAGCAGTTCACCCGGGGACACCGGGGAGCTGTTTTTT
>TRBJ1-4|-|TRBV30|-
CAWSPTRVSTNEKLFF
TGTGCCTGGTCACCTACCAGGGTCTCGACTAATGAAAAACTGTTTTTT
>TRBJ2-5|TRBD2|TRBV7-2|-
CASSLVPFQLAGVGEQYF
TGTGCCAGCAGCTTAGTCCCCTTTCAACTAGCGGGAGTTGGAGAGCAGTACTTC
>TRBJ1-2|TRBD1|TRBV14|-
CASSQGTGVDYGYTF
TGTGCCAGCAGCCAAGGGACAGGGGTTGACTATGGCTACACCTTC
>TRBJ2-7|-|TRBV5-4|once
CASSHSYEQYF
TGTGCCAGCAGCCACTCCTACGAGCAGTACTTC
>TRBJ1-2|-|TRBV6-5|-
CASSYSYSSPYGYTF
TGTGCCAGCAGTTACTCCTACAGCTCTCCCTATGGCTACACCTTC
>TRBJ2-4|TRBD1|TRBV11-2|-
CASSFPGTADIQYF
TGTGCCAGCAGCTTCCCAGGGACAGCGGACATTCAGTACTTC
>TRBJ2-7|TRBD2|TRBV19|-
CATHGGETYEQYF
TGTGCCACACACGGGGGGGAGACCTACGAGCAGTACTTC
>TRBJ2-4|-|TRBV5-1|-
CASSSGQGNIQYF
TGCGCCAGCAGCTCTGGGCAGGGGAACATTCAGTACTTC